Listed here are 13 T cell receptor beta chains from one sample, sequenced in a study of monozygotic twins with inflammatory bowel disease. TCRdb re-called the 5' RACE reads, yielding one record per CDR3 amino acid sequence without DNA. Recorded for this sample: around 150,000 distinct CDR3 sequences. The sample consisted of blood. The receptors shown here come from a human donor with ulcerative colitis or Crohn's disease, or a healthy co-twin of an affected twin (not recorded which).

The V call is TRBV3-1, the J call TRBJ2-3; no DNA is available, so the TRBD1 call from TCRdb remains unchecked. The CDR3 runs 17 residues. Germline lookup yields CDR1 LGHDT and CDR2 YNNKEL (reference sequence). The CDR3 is CASSLWSGGAETDTQYF.

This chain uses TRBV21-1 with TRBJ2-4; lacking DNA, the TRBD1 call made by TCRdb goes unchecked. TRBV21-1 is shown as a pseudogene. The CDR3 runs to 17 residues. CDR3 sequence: CASSKGKEGEAKNIQYF.

This chain's CDR3 is CASRLVEDTGEFYNEQFF. This chain links TRBV12-2 with TRBJ2-1; TCRdb outputs TRBD1, but without DNA this stays unchecked. TRBV12-2 is reported as a pseudogene. The length of the CDR3 is 18 residues.

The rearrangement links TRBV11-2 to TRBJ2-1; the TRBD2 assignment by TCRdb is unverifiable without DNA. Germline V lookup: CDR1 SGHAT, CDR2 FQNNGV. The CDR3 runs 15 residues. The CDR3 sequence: CASSFSTAAYNEQFF. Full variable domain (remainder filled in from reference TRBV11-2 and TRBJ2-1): EAGVAQSPRYKIIEKRQSVAFWCNPISGHATLYWYQQILGQGPKLLIQFQNNGVVDDSQLPKDRFSAERLKGVDSTLKIQPAKLEDSAVYLCASSFSTAAYNEQFFGPGTRLTVL.

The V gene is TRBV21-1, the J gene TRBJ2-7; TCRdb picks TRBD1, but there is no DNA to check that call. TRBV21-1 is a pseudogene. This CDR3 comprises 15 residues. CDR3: CASSIGQGVKEEQYF.

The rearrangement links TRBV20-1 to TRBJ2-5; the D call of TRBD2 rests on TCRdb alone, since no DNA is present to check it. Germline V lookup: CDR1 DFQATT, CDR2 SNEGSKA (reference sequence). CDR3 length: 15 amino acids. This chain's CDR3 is CSARPVAGAGETQYF.

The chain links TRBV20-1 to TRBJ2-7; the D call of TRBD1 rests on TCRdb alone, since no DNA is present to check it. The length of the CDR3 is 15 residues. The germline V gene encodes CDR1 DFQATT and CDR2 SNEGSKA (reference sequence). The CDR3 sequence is CSASRPSRSREEQYF.

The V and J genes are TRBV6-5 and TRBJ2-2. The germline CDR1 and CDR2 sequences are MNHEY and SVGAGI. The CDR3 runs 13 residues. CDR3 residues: CASHAVNTGELFF.

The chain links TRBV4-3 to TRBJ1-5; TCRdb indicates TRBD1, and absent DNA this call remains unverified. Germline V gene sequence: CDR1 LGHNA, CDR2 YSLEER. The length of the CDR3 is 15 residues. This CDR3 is CASSKGVGAWQPQHF.

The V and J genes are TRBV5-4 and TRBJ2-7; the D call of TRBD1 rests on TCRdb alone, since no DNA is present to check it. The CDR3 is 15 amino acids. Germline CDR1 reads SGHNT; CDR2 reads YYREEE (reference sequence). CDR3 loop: CASSPAGPDTYEQYF.

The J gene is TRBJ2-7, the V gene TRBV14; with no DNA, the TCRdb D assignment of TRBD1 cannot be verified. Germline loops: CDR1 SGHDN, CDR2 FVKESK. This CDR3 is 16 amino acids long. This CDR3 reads CASSLHTGTGTYEQYF.

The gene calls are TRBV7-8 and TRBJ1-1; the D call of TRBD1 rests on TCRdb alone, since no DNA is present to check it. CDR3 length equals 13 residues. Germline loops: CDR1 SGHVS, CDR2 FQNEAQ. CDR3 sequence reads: CASSHRQGTEAFF. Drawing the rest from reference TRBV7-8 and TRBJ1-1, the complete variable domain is GAGVSQSPRYKVAKRGQDVALRCDPISGHVSLFWYQQALGQGPEFLTYFQNEAQLDKSGLPSDRFFAERPEGSVSTLKIQRTQQEDSAVYLCASSHRQGTEAFFGQGTRLTVV.

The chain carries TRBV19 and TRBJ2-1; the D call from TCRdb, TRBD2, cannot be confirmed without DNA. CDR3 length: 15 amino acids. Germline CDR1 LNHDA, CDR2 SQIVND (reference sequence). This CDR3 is CASSVGLAVYNEQFF.